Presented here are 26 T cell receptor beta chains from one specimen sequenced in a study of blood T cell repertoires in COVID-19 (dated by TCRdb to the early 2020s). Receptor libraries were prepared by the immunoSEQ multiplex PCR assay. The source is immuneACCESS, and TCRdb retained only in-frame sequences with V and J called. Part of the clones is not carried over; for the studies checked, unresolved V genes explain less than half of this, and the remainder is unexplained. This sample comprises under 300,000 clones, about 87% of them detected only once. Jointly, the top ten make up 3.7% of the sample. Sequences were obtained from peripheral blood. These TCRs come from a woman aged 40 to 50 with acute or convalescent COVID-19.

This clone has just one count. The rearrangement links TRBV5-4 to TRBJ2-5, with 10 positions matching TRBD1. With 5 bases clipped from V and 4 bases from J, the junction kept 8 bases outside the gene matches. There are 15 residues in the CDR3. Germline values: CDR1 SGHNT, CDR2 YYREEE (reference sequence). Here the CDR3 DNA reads TGTGCCAGCAGGGGGGACAGGGGAGGGGGAGAGACCCAGTACTTC. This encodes CASRGDRGGGETQYF. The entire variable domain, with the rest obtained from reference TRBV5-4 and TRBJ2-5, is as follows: ETGVTQSPTHLIKTRGQQVTLRCSSQSGHNTVSWYQQALGQGPQFIFQYYREEENGRGNFPPRFSGLQFPNYSSELNVNALELDDSALYLCASRGDRGGGETQYFGPGTRLLVL.

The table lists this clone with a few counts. CDR3 residues: CASSLQRGTTEAFF. In DNA form, the CDR3 reads TGTGCCAGCAGCTTACAACGGGGAACCACTGAAGCTTTCTTT. The genes are TRBV11-2 and TRBJ1-1, with D unresolved. Germline-derived CDR1 and CDR2 are SGHAT and FQNNGV. V was pared by 2 bases and J by 4 bases, with 11 bases between. The CDR3 has 14 amino acids.

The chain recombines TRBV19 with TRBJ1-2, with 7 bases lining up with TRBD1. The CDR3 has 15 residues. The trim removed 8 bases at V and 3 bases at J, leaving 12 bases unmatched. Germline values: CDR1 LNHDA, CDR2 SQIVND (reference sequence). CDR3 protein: CASGGSAQGYYGYTF. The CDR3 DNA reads TGTGCCAGTGGGGGCTCTGCACAGGGGTACTATGGCTACACCTTC. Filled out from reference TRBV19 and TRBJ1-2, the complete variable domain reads DGGITQSPKYLFRKEGQNVTLSCEQNLNHDAMYWYRQDPGQGLRLIYYSQIVNDFQKGDIAEGYSVSREKKESFPLTVTSAQKNPTAFYLCASGGSAQGYYGYTFGSGTRLTVV.

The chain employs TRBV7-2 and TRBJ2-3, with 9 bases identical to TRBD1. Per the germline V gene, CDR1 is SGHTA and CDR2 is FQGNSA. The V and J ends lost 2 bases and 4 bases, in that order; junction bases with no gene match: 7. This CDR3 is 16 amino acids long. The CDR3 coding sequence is TGTGCCAGCAGCTTACCTAGGACAGGGGTGGCAGATACGCAGTATTTT. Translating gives CASSLPRTGVADTQYF.

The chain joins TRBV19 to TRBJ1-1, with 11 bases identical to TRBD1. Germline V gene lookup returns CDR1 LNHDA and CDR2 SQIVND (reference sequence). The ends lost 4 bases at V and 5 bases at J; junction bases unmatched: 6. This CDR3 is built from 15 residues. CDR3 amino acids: CASSKDRGRGTEAFF. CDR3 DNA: TGTGCCAGTAGTAAGGACAGGGGGCGGGGGACTGAAGCTTTCTTT.

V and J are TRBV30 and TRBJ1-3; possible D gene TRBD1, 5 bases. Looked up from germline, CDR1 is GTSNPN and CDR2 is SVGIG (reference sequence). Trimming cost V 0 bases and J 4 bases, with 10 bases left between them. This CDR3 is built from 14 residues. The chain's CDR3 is CAWSVGQGGNTIYF. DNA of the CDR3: TGTGCCTGGAGTGTGGGGCAGGGAGGAAACACCATATATTTT.

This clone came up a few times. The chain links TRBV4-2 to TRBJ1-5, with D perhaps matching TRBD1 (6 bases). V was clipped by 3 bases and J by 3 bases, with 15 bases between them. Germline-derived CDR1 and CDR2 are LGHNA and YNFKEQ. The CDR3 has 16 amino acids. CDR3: CASSHGGGGDNQPQHF. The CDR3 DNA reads TGTGCCAGCAGCCACGGAGGGGGGGGTGACAATCAGCCCCAGCATTTT.

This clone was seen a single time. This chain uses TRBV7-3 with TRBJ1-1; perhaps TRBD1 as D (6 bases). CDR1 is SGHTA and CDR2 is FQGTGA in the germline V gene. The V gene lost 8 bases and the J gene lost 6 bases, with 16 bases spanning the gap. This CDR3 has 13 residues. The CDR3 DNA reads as TGTGCCAGCCGCGCACAGGGAGGGGCTGAAGCTTTCTTT. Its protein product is CASRAQGGAEAFF. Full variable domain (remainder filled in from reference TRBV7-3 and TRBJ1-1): GAGVSQTPSNKVTEKGKYVELRCDPISGHTALYWYRQSLGQGPEFLIYFQGTGAADDSGLPNDRFFAVRPEGSVSTLKIQRTERGDSAVYLCASRAQGGAEAFFGQGTRLTVV.

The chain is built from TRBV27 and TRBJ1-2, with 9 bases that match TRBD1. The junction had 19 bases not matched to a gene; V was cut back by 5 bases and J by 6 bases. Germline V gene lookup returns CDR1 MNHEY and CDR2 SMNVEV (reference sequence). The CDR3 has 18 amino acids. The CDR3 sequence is CASSPILQTGGASNGYTF. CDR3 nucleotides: TGTGCCAGCAGTCCGATCCTACAAACAGGGGGCGCAAGCAATGGCTACACCTTC.

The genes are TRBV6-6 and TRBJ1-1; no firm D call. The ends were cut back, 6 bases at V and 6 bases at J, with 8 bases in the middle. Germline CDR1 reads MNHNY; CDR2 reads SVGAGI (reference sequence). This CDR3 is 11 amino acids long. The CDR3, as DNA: TGTGCCAGCAGCACCGGAGCTGAAGCTTTCTTT. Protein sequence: CASSTGAEAFF.

DNA of the CDR3: TGCGCCAGCAGCTTAGGGACAATTGGTCCGGCTGGCTACACCTTC. Its protein is CASSLGTIGPAGYTF. The chain is built from TRBV5-1 and TRBJ1-2; D may be TRBD1 (6 bases). CDR1 is SGHRS and CDR2 is YFSETQ in the germline V gene. The V end lost 2 bases, the J end lost 7 bases, and 18 bases lay between the germline ends. The CDR3 covers 15 residues.

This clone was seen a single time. The CDR3 sequence: CASSANSLAGGFADTQYF. The DNA of the CDR3 is TGTGCCAGCAGTGCGAATTCTTTAGCGGGGGGGTTCGCAGATACGCAGTATTTT. This rearrangement joins TRBV25-1 to TRBJ2-3; 11 bases align to TRBD2. Germline V lookup: CDR1 MGHDK, CDR2 SYGVNS. Trimming at V came to 4 bases and at J to 4 bases, leaving 13 bases not matched to a gene. The CDR3 totals 18 residues.

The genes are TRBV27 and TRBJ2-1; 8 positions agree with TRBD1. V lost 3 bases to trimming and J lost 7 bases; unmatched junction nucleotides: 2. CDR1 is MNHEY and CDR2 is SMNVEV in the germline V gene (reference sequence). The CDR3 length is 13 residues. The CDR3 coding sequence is TGTGCCAGCAGTTTCGGACAGGGTAATGAGCAGTTCTTC. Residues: CASSFGQGNEQFF.

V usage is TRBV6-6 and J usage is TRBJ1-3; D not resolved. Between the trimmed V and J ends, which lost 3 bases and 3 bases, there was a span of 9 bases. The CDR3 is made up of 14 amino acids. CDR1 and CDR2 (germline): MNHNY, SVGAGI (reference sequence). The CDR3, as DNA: TGTGCCAGCAGTTATCAGGCGTTTGGAAACACCATATATTTT. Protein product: CASSYQAFGNTIYF.

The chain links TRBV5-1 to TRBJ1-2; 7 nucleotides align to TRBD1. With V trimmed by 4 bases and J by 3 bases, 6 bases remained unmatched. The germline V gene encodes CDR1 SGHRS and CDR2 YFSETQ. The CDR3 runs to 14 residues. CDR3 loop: CASSHGQGDYGYTF. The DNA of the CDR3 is TGCGCCAGCAGCCACGGGCAGGGGGACTATGGCTACACCTTC.

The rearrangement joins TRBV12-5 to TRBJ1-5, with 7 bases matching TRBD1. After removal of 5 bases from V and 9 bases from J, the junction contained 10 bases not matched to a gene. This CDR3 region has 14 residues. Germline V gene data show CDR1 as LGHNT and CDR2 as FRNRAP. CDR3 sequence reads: CASGPSGQDGPQHF. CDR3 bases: TGTGCTAGTGGTCCATCAGGACAGGATGGGCCCCAGCATTTT.

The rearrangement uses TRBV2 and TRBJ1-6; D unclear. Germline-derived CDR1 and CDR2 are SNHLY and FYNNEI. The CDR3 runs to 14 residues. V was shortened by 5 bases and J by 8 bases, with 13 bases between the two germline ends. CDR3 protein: CASSWAERYSPLHF. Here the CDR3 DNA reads TGTGCCAGCAGTTGGGCAGAGAGATATTCACCCCTCCACTTT.

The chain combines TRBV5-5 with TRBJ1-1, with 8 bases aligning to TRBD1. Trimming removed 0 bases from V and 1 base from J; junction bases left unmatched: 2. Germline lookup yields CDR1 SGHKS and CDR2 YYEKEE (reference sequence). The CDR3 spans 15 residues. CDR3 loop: CASSLVGQGNTEAFF. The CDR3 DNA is TGTGCCAGCAGCTTGGTCGGACAGGGGAACACTGAAGCTTTCTTT.

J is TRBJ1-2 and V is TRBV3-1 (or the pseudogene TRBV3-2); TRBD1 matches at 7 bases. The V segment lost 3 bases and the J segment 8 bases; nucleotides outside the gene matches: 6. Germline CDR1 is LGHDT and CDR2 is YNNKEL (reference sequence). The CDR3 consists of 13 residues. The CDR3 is CASSQEGQVGYTF. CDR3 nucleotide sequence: TGTGCCAGCAGCCAGGAAGGACAGGTCGGCTACACCTTC.

CDR3 loop: CASSVAANQPQHF. The CDR3 bases are TGTGCCAGCAGCGTAGCCGCGAATCAGCCCCAGCATTTT. This chain connects TRBV9 to TRBJ1-5; the D is unclear. There are 13 residues in the CDR3. The germline V and J ends were trimmed by 0 bases and 4 bases, with 5 bases remaining between them. Germline CDR1 SGDLS, CDR2 YYNGEE.

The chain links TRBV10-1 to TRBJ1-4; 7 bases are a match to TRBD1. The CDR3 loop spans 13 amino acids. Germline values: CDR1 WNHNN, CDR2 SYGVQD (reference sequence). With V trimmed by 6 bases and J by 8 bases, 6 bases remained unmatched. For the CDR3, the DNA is TGCGCCAGCAGCAAGGGGGCCCGGGAAAAACTGTTTTTT. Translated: CASSKGAREKLFF.

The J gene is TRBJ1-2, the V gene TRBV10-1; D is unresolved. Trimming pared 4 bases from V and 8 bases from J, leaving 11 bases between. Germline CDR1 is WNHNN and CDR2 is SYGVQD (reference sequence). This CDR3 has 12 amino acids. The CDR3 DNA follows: TGCGCCAGCAGTGGAGGCAAGGAAGGCTACACCTTC. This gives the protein CASSGGKEGYTF.

The DNA of the CDR3 is TGTGCCAGCAGTAGGCGCGGGGTGAACACCGGGGAGCTGTTTTTT. Protein sequence: CASSRRGVNTGELFF. V usage is TRBV6-5 and J usage is TRBJ2-2; D might be TRBD2 (6 bases). Germline V gives CDR1 MNHEY, CDR2 SVGAGI. The V end was cut by 5 bases, the J end by 1 base, with 11 bases between. This CDR3 contains 15 residues.

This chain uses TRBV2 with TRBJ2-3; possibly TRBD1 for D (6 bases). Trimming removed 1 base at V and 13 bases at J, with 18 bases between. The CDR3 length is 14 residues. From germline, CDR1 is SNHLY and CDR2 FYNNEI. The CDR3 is CASSEVGPQGTKYF. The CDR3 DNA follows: TGTGCCAGCAGTGAAGTGGGGCCGCAGGGGACCAAGTATTTT.

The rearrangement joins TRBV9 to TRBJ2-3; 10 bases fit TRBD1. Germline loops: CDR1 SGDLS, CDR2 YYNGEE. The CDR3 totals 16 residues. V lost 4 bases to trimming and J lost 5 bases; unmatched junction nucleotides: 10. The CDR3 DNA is TGTGCCAGCAGCAGGCTCCTAGGACAGGGGGTAGATACGCAGTATTTT. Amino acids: CASSRLLGQGVDTQYF.

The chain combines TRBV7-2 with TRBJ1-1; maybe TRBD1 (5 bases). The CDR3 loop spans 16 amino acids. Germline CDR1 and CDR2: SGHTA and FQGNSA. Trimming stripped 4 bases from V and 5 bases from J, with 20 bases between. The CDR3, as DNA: TGTGCCAGCAGCTCGGGGGGTTGGGGCAGGTGGACTGAAGCTTTCTTT. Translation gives CASSSGGWGRWTEAFF.